The clone carrying this T cell receptor (beta chain) was counted only a few times. Its antigen is unidentified. This record comes from a study of T cell repertoires in cytomegalovirus infection. The overall study: Shared public TCR beta signatures pointed to both CMV infection and a matching HLA type. Study-level findings and limits: The ex vivo response was dominated by HLA-C-restricted CMV-specific TCR beta clonotypes. Cumulated frequencies of public TCR beta families served to identify carriers of CMV plus the relevant HLA.

This CDR3 has 15 amino acids. Trimming stripped 2 bases from V and 2 bases from J, with 10 bases between. Germline values: CDR1 MDHEN, CDR2 SYDVKM. In TCRdb, the reads were re-called with MiXCR into one record per CDR3 protein. The top ten hold roughly 8% of the sample, which has roughly 630,000 distinct CDR3 sequences, roughly 26% seen once. This receptor was obtained from a human donor in good health (CMV status not recorded). Some clones in this sample may be carry-over from other donors' samples. The V gene is TRBV28, the J gene TRBJ2-1; D unresolved. The sample was CD8+ T cells from PBMCs. For the CDR3, the DNA is TGTGCCAGCAGTTTAATGGACGGCACCTACAATGAGCAGTTCTTC. Translating it yields CASSLMDGTYNEQFF.